This passage covers 29 T cell receptor beta chains from one sample sequenced in a study of OX40 agonist ivuxolimab in advanced cancers. The repertoire was sequenced with immunoSEQ multiplex PCR; TCRdb's copy has only in-frame clones and lacks some. Of roughly 90,000 clones listed, around nine tenths were seen once; the top ten hold approximately 1.5%. Here the sequenced sample was CD4+ or CD8+ T cells sorted from blood, taken in a trial of the OX40 agonist ivuxolimab. The receptors come from an adult with an advanced solid tumor such as melanoma, head and neck, liver or kidney cancer.

The chain has TRBV6-4 and TRBJ1-2; 9 bases map to TRBD1. Per germline, CDR1 MRHNA and CDR2 SNTAGT. This CDR3 spans 15 amino acids. Trimming took 5 bases from V and 5 from J; bases not matched to a gene: 9. CDR3 region: CASSLKPGQGYGYTF. The CDR3 DNA reads as TGTGCCAGCAGTCTAAAACCGGGACAGGGATATGGCTACACCTTC.

The rearrangement joins TRBV20-1 to TRBJ1-2; D is unresolved. Trimming took off 3 bases at V and 7 bases at J, with 9 bases between the two ends. The germline CDR1 and CDR2 sequences are DFQATT and SNEGSKA (reference sequence). The CDR3 spans 11 residues. Here the CDR3 reads CSASMPGGYTF. CDR3 sequence (DNA): TGCAGTGCTAGTATGCCAGGTGGCTACACCTTC.

The chain carries TRBV11-2 and TRBJ2-3, with D possibly TRBD2 on 6 matching bases. Germline CDR1 and CDR2: SGHAT and FQNNGV. Between the trimmed V and J ends, which lost 3 bases and 3 bases, there was a span of 7 bases. This CDR3 is 13 amino acids long. CDR3 nucleotide sequence: TGTGCCAGCAGCTTTGGGAGGACAGATACGCAGTATTTT. Encoded protein: CASSFGRTDTQYF. Complete variable domain (other parts from reference TRBV11-2 and TRBJ2-3): EAGVAQSPRYKIIEKRQSVAFWCNPISGHATLYWYQQILGQGPKLLIQFQNNGVVDDSQLPKDRFSAERLKGVDSTLKIQPAKLEDSAVYLCASSFGRTDTQYFGPGTRLTVL.

This clone was recorded only once. The rearrangement uses TRBV19 and TRBJ2-2; tentatively, D is TRBD2 (6 bases). This CDR3 region has 15 residues. Trimming removed 1 base from V and 0 bases from J, with 6 bases in between. The V gene's germline CDR1 is LNHDA and CDR2 SQIVND (reference sequence). CDR3 sequence (DNA): TGTGCCAGTAGTATAGCGGGGGCGAACACCGGGGAGCTGTTTTTT. Encoded protein: CASSIAGANTGELFF.

The CDR3 DNA reads as TGTGCCAGCAGCTTAGTAGTAGGCAAACCCCAGCATTTT. This gives the protein CASSLVVGKPQHF. The V call is TRBV7-6, the J call TRBJ1-5; D is ambiguous. The germline CDR1 and CDR2 sequences are SGHVS and FNYEAQ. The CDR3 contains 13 residues. The ends were cut back, 1 base at V and 10 bases at J, with 11 bases in the middle.

V is TRBV7-6 and J is TRBJ2-7, with D tentatively TRBD1 (6 bases). The V end was cut by 6 bases, the J end by 3 bases, with 21 bases between. This CDR3 has 16 amino acids. The V gene's germline CDR1 is SGHVS and CDR2 FNYEAQ. DNA for the CDR3: TGTGCCAGCAGGCACATAGGGGGAGAGTTGTTCTACGAGCAGTACTTC. Its translation is CASRHIGGELFYEQYF.

The chain links TRBV5-5 to TRBJ1-2, with D possibly TRBD1 on 5 matching bases. CDR3 length equals 14 residues. Trimming left V 0 bases short and J 4 bases short, with 10 bases between. The germline V gene has CDR1 SGHKS and CDR2 YYEKEE (reference sequence). The CDR3 loop is CASSLGDARYGYTF. For the CDR3, the DNA is TGTGCCAGCAGCTTGGGGGACGCCCGCTATGGCTACACCTTC.

The V call is TRBV15, the J call TRBJ2-1; perhaps TRBD1 as D (6 bases). The germline V gene encodes CDR1 LNHNV and CDR2 YYDKDF (reference sequence). Trimming stripped 0 bases from V and 8 bases from J, with 20 bases between. The CDR3 spans 17 residues. As DNA, the CDR3 is TGTGCCACCAGCAGAGATCTCGGGACATATATCGACGATGAGCAGTTCTTC. Its translation: CATSRDLGTYIDDEQFF.

The chain is built from TRBV9 and TRBJ1-4, with TRBD1 matching 7 bases. Germline values: CDR1 SGDLS, CDR2 YYNGEE. After removal of 1 base from V and 10 bases from J, the junction contained 7 bases not matched to a gene. The CDR3 covers 14 residues. CDR3 protein: CASSVRGGPGKLFF. CDR3 DNA: TGTGCCAGCAGCGTACGAGGGGGCCCGGGAAAACTGTTTTTT.

This rearrangement joins TRBV11-2 to TRBJ2-7, with 7 bases matching TRBD1. The J segment lost 9 bases and the V segment lost 9 bases, leaving 8 bases of the junction unmatched. Germline V gene sequence: CDR1 SGHAT, CDR2 FQNNGV. This CDR3 is 11 amino acids long. The CDR3 nucleotides read TGTGCCAGGCGAGGGGGCAAGAGGCAGTACTTC. This codes for CARRGGKRQYF.

The J gene is TRBJ2-1, the V gene TRBV5-5, with 9 bases lining up with TRBD1. Per germline, CDR1 SGHKS and CDR2 YYEKEE (reference sequence). Trimming at V came to 2 bases and at J to 2 bases, leaving 5 bases not matched to a gene. CDR3 length equals 16 residues. CDR3 DNA: TGTGCCAGCAGCTTTACCGGGACAGGGACCTACAATGAGCAGTTCTTC. Its translation: CASSFTGTGTYNEQFF. The entire variable domain, with the rest obtained from reference TRBV5-5 and TRBJ2-1, is as follows: DAGVTQSPTHLIKTRGQQVTLRCSPISGHKSVSWYQQVLGQGPQFIFQYYEKEERGRGNFPDRFSARQFPNYSSELNVNALLLGDSALYLCASSFTGTGTYNEQFFGPGTRLTVL.

The rearrangement links TRBV29-1 to TRBJ1-1; TRBD1 might be the D (6 bases). The CDR3 length is 12 residues. CDR1 is SQVTM and CDR2 is ANQGSEA in the germline V gene. Trimming stripped 6 bases from V and 5 bases from J, with 13 bases between. The CDR3: CSVYREDTEAFF. CDR3 DNA sequence: TGCAGCGTATACAGGGAGGATACTGAAGCTTTCTTT.

The chain carries TRBV19 and TRBJ2-3; 14 nucleotides match TRBD2. CDR3 length equals 15 residues. With 3 bases clipped from V and 5 bases from J, the junction kept 1 base outside the gene matches. CDR1 LNHDA and CDR2 SQIVND come from the germline V gene (reference sequence). The CDR3 coding sequence is TGTGCCAGTAGTATGGGACTAGCGGGAGAAGATACGCAGTATTTT. Residues: CASSMGLAGEDTQYF.

This clone was seen more than once but under ten times. The chain is built from TRBV7-3 and TRBJ1-6; possibly TRBD1 for D (5 bases). V lost 5 bases and J 5 bases, leaving 13 bases between the germline ends. CDR3 length: 15 amino acids. Per the germline V gene, CDR1 is SGHTA and CDR2 is FQGTGA. In nucleotides, the CDR3 is TGTGCCAGCAGCCTCATGGGGCGAGATAATTCACCCCTCCACTTT. Translation gives CASSLMGRDNSPLHF.

J is TRBJ1-1 and V is TRBV29-1, with D possibly TRBD1 on 5 matching bases. V shed 7 bases and J shed 1 base, with 10 bases lying between them. The germline V gene encodes CDR1 SQVTM and CDR2 ANQGSEA. The CDR3 is made up of 12 amino acids. The CDR3 nucleotides read TGCAGCGCCACCACAGGGAACACTGAAGCTTTCTTT. Amino acids: CSATTGNTEAFF.

This clone was detected only once. This chain joins TRBV9 and TRBJ2-2; 7 bases are a match to TRBD1. Germline lookup yields CDR1 SGDLS and CDR2 YYNGEE. The V and J ends lost 0 bases and 7 bases, in that order; junction bases with no gene match: 6. The CDR3 contains 15 residues. The DNA of the CDR3 is TGTGCCAGCAGCGTAGTGGGACAGTTTGTCGGGGAGCTGTTTTTT. Its protein product is CASSVVGQFVGELFF.

V gene TRBV20-1 combines with J gene TRBJ2-7; the D is unclear. Germline V gene lookup returns CDR1 DFQATT and CDR2 SNEGSKA (reference sequence). V lost 4 bases, J lost 9 bases, and 13 bases lay in between. The CDR3 sequence is 11 residues long. CDR3 amino acids: CSATPVLAQYF. CDR3 nucleotides: TGCAGTGCTACCCCTGTTCTGGCGCAGTACTTC.

This clone has just a few counts. This chain joins TRBV11-2 and TRBJ1-1; weak D call: TRBD1 (5 bases). The CDR3 spans 13 residues. Deletions cut 5 bases from V and 0 bases from J, with 7 bases between. Germline CDR1 SGHAT, CDR2 FQNNGV. CDR3 DNA: TGTGCCAGCAGCACGGACATGAACACTGAAGCTTTCTTT. Its translation is CASSTDMNTEAFF.

The rearrangement uses TRBV5-1 and TRBJ2-3; weak D call: TRBD1 (6 bases). The germline V gene encodes CDR1 SGHRS and CDR2 YFSETQ. V was pared by 4 bases and J by 0 bases, with 15 bases between. The CDR3 loop spans 16 amino acids. The CDR3 reads CASSETVTGSTDTQYF. CDR3 DNA: TGCGCCAGCAGCGAGACAGTCACAGGGAGCACAGATACGCAGTATTTT.

Notes on this clone: One end of the junction varies from germline; a read error may be responsible. The chain is built from TRBV29-1 and TRBJ1-1; TRBD1 matches at 7 bases. The germline V gene has CDR1 SQVTM and CDR2 ANQGSEA. This CDR3 has 13 amino acids. This CDR3 reads CSVEGQANTEAFF. The DNA of the CDR3 is TGCAGCGTCGAAGGACAGGCGAACACTGAAGCTTTCTTT. Full variable domain (outside the CDR3, taken from reference TRBV29-1 and TRBJ1-1): SAVISQKPSRDICQRGTSLTIQCQVDSQVTMMFWYRQQPGQSLTLIATANQGSEATYESGFVIDKFPISRPNLTFSTLTVSNMSPEDSSIYLCSVEGQANTEAFFGQGTRLTVV.

The chain has TRBV5-4 and TRBJ2-1; TRBD1 matches at 10 bases. CDR1 and CDR2 (germline): SGHNT, YYREEE (reference sequence). Trimming cost V 4 bases and J 7 bases; bases outside gene matches: 5. The CDR3 has 14 residues. CDR3 in DNA: TGTGCCAGCAGCGCCCGGACAGGGGGAAATGAGCAGTTCTTC. Encoded protein: CASSARTGGNEQFF.

The chain employs TRBV2 and TRBJ1-5; TRBD1 might be the D (6 bases). Germline V gives CDR1 SNHLY, CDR2 FYNNEI. The length of the CDR3 is 13 residues. V was clipped by 4 bases and J by 7 bases, with 11 bases between them. CDR3 bases: TGTGCCAGCAGTGTACAGGGAAAACAGCCCCAGCATTTT. Its translation is CASSVQGKQPQHF.

As DNA, the CDR3 is TGTGCCAGCAGCTCTCAAGAGACCCAGTACTTC. Translated, it gives CASSSQETQYF. The chain has TRBV7-6 and TRBJ2-5; unclear D gene. The CDR3 is made up of 11 amino acids. Germline loops: CDR1 SGHVS, CDR2 FNYEAQ. Trimming stripped 4 bases from V and 2 bases from J, with 2 bases between.

The chain uses TRBV7-8 and TRBJ2-7; D perhaps matches TRBD2 (5 bases). This CDR3 is 12 amino acids long. V lost 4 bases to trimming and J lost 7 bases, with 11 bases between them. In germline, CDR1 is SGHVS, CDR2 FQNEAQ. DNA for the CDR3: TGTGCCAGCAGCTGGAGTGAGGGTGAGCAGTACTTC. It translates to CASSWSEGEQYF.

The rearrangement uses TRBV7-7 and TRBJ2-1; D may be TRBD2 (6 bases). V was shortened by 4 bases and J by 6 bases, with 16 bases between the two germline ends. This CDR3 comprises 15 residues. Germline assignment: CDR1 SSHAT and CDR2 FNYEAQ (reference sequence). The CDR3, as DNA: TGTGCCAGCAGCTCCGAACTAGCTAAAAGCAATGAGCAGTTCTTC. Its translation is CASSSELAKSNEQFF.

This sequence joins TRBV18 and TRBJ1-1, with TRBD1 as a possible D gene (5 bases). The germline V and J ends were trimmed by 6 bases and 1 base, with 15 bases remaining between them. This CDR3 region has 15 residues. Germline loops: CDR1 KGHSH, CDR2 LQKENI. CDR3 residues: CASSHGGRGNTEAFF. CDR3 nucleotide sequence: TGTGCCAGCTCCCACGGGGGTAGAGGGAACACTGAAGCTTTCTTT.

DNA for the CDR3: TGTGCCAGCAGCCCGGGACGGGCCTACGAGCAGTACTTC. Translation gives CASSPGRAYEQYF. The chain links TRBV11-3 to TRBJ2-7; either TRBD1 or TRBD2 may fit D (5 bases each). The CDR3 runs 13 residues. Between the trimmed V and J ends, which lost 5 bases and 2 bases, there was a span of 10 bases. CDR1 and CDR2 (germline): SGHNT, YENEEA.

V is TRBV27 and J is TRBJ1-4, with D possibly TRBD1 on 5 matching bases. The CDR3 contains 13 residues. Germline-derived CDR1 and CDR2 are MNHEY and SMNVEV (reference sequence). Trimming pared 3 bases from V and 11 bases from J, leaving 13 bases between. CDR3 sequence reads: CASSLVQGDKLFF. Written as DNA, the CDR3 is TGTGCCAGCAGTTTGGTGCAGGGAGACAAACTGTTTTTT.

The chain uses TRBV7-2 and TRBJ2-5; 13 nucleotides match TRBD2. Germline CDR1 is SGHTA and CDR2 is FQGNSA. There are 17 residues in the CDR3. V was clipped by 5 bases and J by 1 base; unmatched bases: 7. The CDR3 region is CASSRPGLAGTQETQYF. The CDR3 coding sequence is TGTGCCAGCAGCCGACCGGGACTAGCGGGGACCCAAGAGACCCAGTACTTC.